The next 17 T cell receptor beta chains were all read from a single sample in a study of T cell clonotyping in hematopoietic cell transplantation. Regarding time point: recipient sample about 28 days before transplant, after cytoreduction. Repertoires were generated with immunoSEQ multiplex PCR, while TCRdb's copy carries only in-frame clones and drops some. The repertoire has 26,000 or so clones, under 90% of them found once; the top ten carry around 1.8%. Material: peripheral blood mononuclear cells, obtained before stem cell transplant. These TCRs come from a man aged 35-49 years with acute myeloid leukemia. Some clones in this sample may be carry-over from other donors' samples.

This sequence joins TRBV6-1 and TRBJ1-2; D may be TRBD1 (5 bases). This CDR3 is built from 16 residues. Trimming took 4 bases from V and 0 from J, leaving 15 bases between them. Per germline, CDR1 MNHNS and CDR2 SASEGT. The CDR3 spells CASSATGGGANYGYTF. The CDR3 nucleotides are TGTGCCAGCAGTGCCACCGGGGGGGGAGCTAACTATGGCTACACCTTC.

The genes are TRBV28 and TRBJ2-7; possibly TRBD1 or TRBD2 for D (6 bases each). Between the trimmed V and J ends, which lost 5 bases and 5 bases, there was a span of 13 bases. Germline values: CDR1 MDHEN, CDR2 SYDVKM. The CDR3 runs to 13 residues. This CDR3 is CASSPNREDEQYF. CDR3 sequence (DNA): TGTGCCAGCAGTCCAAACAGGGAGGACGAGCAGTACTTC.

The chain joins TRBV6-1 to TRBJ2-2, with D unresolved. CDR1 and CDR2 from the germline V gene are MNHNS and SASEGT. The CDR3 has 14 residues. Trimming removed 3 bases from V and 3 bases from J, with 8 bases in between. Written as DNA, the CDR3 is TGTGCCAGCAGTGATGGACCGGACACCGGGGAGCTGTTTTTT. This sequence encodes CASSDGPDTGELFF.

The chain joins TRBV30 to TRBJ2-4; either TRBD1 or TRBD2 may fit D (6 bases each). The V end was cut by 5 bases, the J end by 2 bases, with 10 bases between. The germline V gene encodes CDR1 GTSNPN and CDR2 SVGIG (reference sequence). CDR3 length equals 13 residues. The CDR3: CAWEGGTKNIQYF. CDR3 DNA sequence: TGTGCCTGGGAGGGGGGAACCAAAAACATTCAGTACTTC. The variable domain in full, with the rest retrieved from reference TRBV30 and TRBJ2-4, is SQTIHQWPATLVQPVGSPLSLECTVEGTSNPNLYWYRQAAGRGLQLLFYSVGIGQISSEVPQNLSASRPQDRQFILSSKKLLLSDSGFYLCAWEGGTKNIQYFGAGTRLSVL.

This chain connects TRBV7-6 to TRBJ1-3; no clear D gene. V shed 5 bases and J shed 0 bases, with 14 bases lying between them. The CDR3 is 16 residues long. Germline V gene sequence: CDR1 SGHVS, CDR2 FNYEAQ. CDR3 nucleotide sequence: TGTGCCAGCAGCCTTCCGGACGGACCCTCTGGAAACACCATATATTTT. Translation: CASSLPDGPSGNTIYF.

The chain recombines TRBV4-2 with TRBJ2-5; possible D gene TRBD2, 7 bases. Trimming shortened V by 1 base and J by 4 bases, and 13 bases separated the two germline ends. The CDR3 is 15 amino acids. Germline CDR1 and CDR2: LGHNA and YNFKEQ. The CDR3 DNA reads TGTGCCAGCAGCCAAGGCCCTGGGGGGGCAGAGACCCAGTACTTC. As protein: CASSQGPGGAETQYF.

This clone was detected a few times. The CDR3 DNA is TGTGCCAGCAGCCTCTCAGGAGGGGTTAGAGCCTACGAGCAGTACTTC. This translates into CASSLSGGVRAYEQYF. The chain is built from TRBV11-2 and TRBJ2-7, with D possibly being TRBD2 (6 bases). Trimming stripped 5 bases from V and 2 bases from J, with 19 bases between. The CDR3 is 16 residues long. CDR1 and CDR2 (germline): SGHAT, FQNNGV.

CDR3 sequence (DNA): TGTGCCACCCAATCCGGGCCCCCCTCATCTGGCCAGTACTTC. Its translation: CATQSGPPSSGQYF. V usage is TRBV28 and J usage is TRBJ2-5; no reliable D call. Germline-derived CDR1 and CDR2 are MDHEN and SYDVKM. V was clipped by 10 bases and J by 10 bases, with 25 bases between them. The CDR3 is made up of 14 amino acids. The entire variable domain, with the rest obtained from reference TRBV28 and TRBJ2-5, is as follows: DVKVTQSSRYLVKRTGEKVFLECVQDMDHENMFWYRQDPGLGLRLIYFSYDVKMKEKGDIPEGYSVSREKKERFSLILESASTNQTSMYLCATQSGPPSSGQYFGPGTRLLVL.

CDR3 nucleotides: TGTGCCAGCAGTTACTCGTCGGGGGGATTCTATGGCTACACCTTC. Translated: CASSYSSGGFYGYTF. V is TRBV6-6 and J is TRBJ1-2; possibly TRBD1 for D (5 bases). Germline values: CDR1 MNHNY, CDR2 SVGAGI (reference sequence). This CDR3 region has 15 residues. Trimming stripped 0 bases from V and 4 bases from J, with 12 bases between.

J is TRBJ2-7 and V is TRBV23-1, with D perhaps matching TRBD1 or TRBD2 (5 bases each). TRBV23-1 has ORF status, its function being uncertain. The V end was cut by 7 bases, the J end by 2 bases, with 18 bases between. This CDR3 contains 15 residues. CDR3 in amino acids: CASTFRYRGPYEQYF. As DNA, the CDR3 is TGCGCCAGCACCTTCCGGTATAGGGGACCCTACGAGCAGTACTTC.

The chain employs TRBV30 and TRBJ2-5; D unclear. The germline CDR1 and CDR2 sequences are GTSNPN and SVGIG (reference sequence). V was cut by 0 bases and J by 2 bases, with 16 bases left in between. The CDR3 covers 16 residues. In DNA, the CDR3 is TGTGCCTGGAGTGTACCCGTAGTTGCCCTACAAGAGACCCAGTACTTC. The encoded protein is CAWSVPVVALQETQYF.

This chain links TRBV7-2 with TRBJ1-6; D is unresolved. The CDR3 totals 13 residues. In germline, CDR1 is SGHTA, CDR2 FQGNSA. With 1 base removed from V and 9 bases from J, the gap between germline ends came to 7 bases. Written as DNA, the CDR3 is TGTGCCAGCAGCTTAGACCGCAGTTCACCCCTCCACTTT. This codes for CASSLDRSSPLHF. Supplemented by reference TRBV7-2 and TRBJ1-6, the full variable domain reads GAGVSQSPSNKVTEKGKDVELRCDPISGHTALYWYRQSLGQGLEFLIYFQGNSAPDKSGLPSDRFSAERTGGSVSTLTIQRTQQEDSAVYLCASSLDRSSPLHFGNGTRLTVT.

V is TRBV7-2 and J is TRBJ2-7, with TRBD1 matching 10 bases. CDR1 is SGHTA, CDR2 FQGNSA, per germline. With V trimmed by 4 bases and J by 7 bases, 7 bases remained unmatched. This CDR3 is 14 amino acids long. The CDR3 nucleotides are TGTGCCAGCAGCTCCCGACAGGGGGCGAGAGAGCAGTACTTC. It specifies CASSSRQGAREQYF.

V gene TRBV7-6 combines with J gene TRBJ2-2, with D possibly called TRBD1 or TRBD2 (6 bases each). The CDR3 consists of 15 residues. The ends were cut back, 4 bases at V and 8 bases at J, with 17 bases in the middle. Germline V gene data show CDR1 as SGHVS and CDR2 as FNYEAQ. The CDR3 sequence is CASSWGRGLVGELFF. CDR3 DNA: TGTGCCAGCAGCTGGGGTCGGGGGCTAGTGGGGGAGCTGTTTTTT. Using reference TRBV7-6 and TRBJ2-2 for the parts outside the CDR3, the full variable domain is GAGVSQSPRYKVTKRGQDVALRCDPISGHVSLYWYRQALGQGPEFLTYFNYEAQQDKSGLPNDRFSAERPEGSISTLTIQRTEQRDSAMYRCASSWGRGLVGELFFGEGSRLTVL.

This clone has just one count. The chain has TRBV9 and TRBJ2-6, with D unresolved. The CDR3 spans 16 residues. CDR1 SGDLS and CDR2 YYNGEE come from the germline V gene. Trimming cost V 0 bases and J 0 bases, with 7 bases left between them. The CDR3 DNA follows: TGTGCCAGCAGCGTAGGTGTCAGCTCTGGGGCCAACGTCCTGACTTTC. Encoded protein: CASSVGVSSGANVLTF.

The V call is TRBV13, the J call TRBJ1-5; D gene ambiguous. V shed 2 bases and J shed 3 bases, with 8 bases lying between them. This CDR3 spans 14 amino acids. The V gene's germline CDR1 is PRHDT and CDR2 FYEKMQ (reference sequence). The CDR3 loop reads CASSLNGDNQPQHF. The CDR3 coding sequence is TGTGCCAGCAGCTTAAACGGAGACAATCAGCCCCAGCATTTT.

This chain joins TRBV30 and TRBJ1-1; D call uncertain. Germline V gene sequence: CDR1 GTSNPN, CDR2 SVGIG (reference sequence). This CDR3 comprises 12 residues. With 5 bases removed from V and 5 bases from J, the gap between germline ends came to 12 bases. The CDR3 region has the DNA TGTGCCTGGGACGCGGGTGGGACTGAAGCTTTCTTT. Encoded protein: CAWDAGGTEAFF. Full variable domain (outside the CDR3, taken from reference TRBV30 and TRBJ1-1): SQTIHQWPATLVQPVGSPLSLECTVEGTSNPNLYWYRQAAGRGLQLLFYSVGIGQISSEVPQNLSASRPQDRQFILSSKKLLLSDSGFYLCAWDAGGTEAFFGQGTRLTVV.